A selection of T cell receptor beta chains follows, all from one sample in a study of cytomegalovirus exposure and HLA in healthy donors. The protocol was immunoSEQ multiplex PCR, while the TCRdb copy is restricted to in-frame clones and leaves out a portion. Among under 200,000 clones, about four fifths were seen once, and the ten largest hold 4.5% to 7.5%. The material sequenced was PBMCs. Receptor source: a woman in her 30s in good health and CMV-seropositive. The conserved cysteine and the conserved F or W are not part of the CDR3 here.

TRBJ1-3 | TRBV5-5 | ASSGDRLSGNTIY
TRBJ2-7 | TRBV28 | ASSPIPGTVPYEQY
TRBJ1-1 | TRBV15 | ATSRDSYTEAF
TRBJ1-4 | TRBV7-2 | ASSFPRGGSNEKLF
TRBJ2-7 | TRBV4-1 | ASSQTFGTGYEQY
TRBJ1-5 | TRBV7-9 | ASSLEGLEGNQPQH
TRBJ1-6 | TRBV15 | ATSQDRASSPLH
TRBJ2-7 | TRBV7-3 | ASSSRGTGYEQY
TRBJ2-1 | TRBV19 | ASSIVLGADEQF
TRBJ1-1 | TRBV7-3 | ASSLTAGGPEAF
TRBJ1-2 | TRBV10-1 | ASSESGVRYGYT
TRBJ1-5 | TRBV27 | ASSWDRRQPQH
TRBJ2-7 | TRBV7-8 | ASSLGAGGPSNYEQY
TRBJ1-1 | TRBV18 | ASSPQGQTNTEAF
TRBJ1-3 | TRBV18 | ASSPTVGQLSGNTIY
TRBJ1-2 | TRBV7-9 | ASSPPTGGSGYT
TRBJ2-1 | TRBV5-4 | ASSLRGGGENEQF
TRBJ2-7 | TRBV14 | ASSQQGFYEQY
TRBJ2-3 | TRBV7-2 | ASSLQVGQGSTDTQY
TRBJ2-7 | TRBV13 | ASSLVGGHEQY
TRBJ2-7 | TRBV7-8 | ASSPIPSGRIGEQY
TRBJ1-3 | TRBV7-6 | ASSVDSYSGNTIY
TRBJ2-2 | TRBV19 | ASQDIAGGSGELF
TRBJ2-7 | TRBV5-4 | ASSLEETSPSSYEQY
TRBJ2-3 | TRBV4-1 | ASSQDRSVGRPSADTQY
TRBJ2-1 | TRBV20-1 | SAPDRLEF
TRBJ2-5 | TRBV13 | ASSRGDLRETQY